The 10 T cell receptor beta chains reported below all come from one sample, sequenced in a study of cytomegalovirus exposure and HLA in healthy donors. 60 Vbeta and 13 Jbeta primers were used in PCR. Clones were sequenced by immunoSEQ multiplex PCR, and TCRdb holds only the in-frame ones, with some missing. The profile shows 150,000 to 170,000 clones, approximately 80% of them singletons. The sequencing sample was made of PBMCs. Receptors originate from a woman aged 40 to 55 in good health and CMV-seropositive.

This clone was observed a single time. CDR3 region: CASSLETRTGGFMNTQYF. The CDR3 DNA reads TGTGCCAGCAGCTTAGAGACCCGGACAGGGGGATTCATGAATACGCAGTATTTT. The rearrangement joins TRBV11-2 to TRBJ2-3, with 10 nucleotides matching TRBD1. V shed 0 bases and J 7 bases; nucleotides not matched to a gene: 13. This CDR3 spans 18 amino acids. The V gene's germline CDR1 is SGHAT and CDR2 FQNNGV.

The chain carries TRBV19 and TRBJ1-4; possibly TRBD1 for D (5 bases). Trimming left V 6 bases short and J 8 bases short, with 13 bases between. There are 13 residues in the CDR3. Germline-derived CDR1 and CDR2 are LNHDA and SQIVND (reference sequence). In DNA form, the CDR3 reads TGTGCCAGTAGAAGAGCGCGGGGCGAAAAACTGTTTTTT. Protein sequence: CASRRARGEKLFF.

This chain uses TRBV5-6 with TRBJ2-7, with 9 nucleotides matching TRBD1. V was pared by 0 bases and J by 3 bases, with 7 bases of the junction left unmatched. The germline V gene has CDR1 SGHDT and CDR2 YYEEEE. The CDR3 loop spans 16 amino acids. CDR3 coding DNA: TGTGCCAGCAGCTTGGGCTTATCGGGACAGGGCTACGAGCAGTACTTC. Its translation: CASSLGLSGQGYEQYF.

Here the CDR3 reads CASRSRGEAYEQYF. Here the CDR3 DNA reads TGTGCCAGCAGGTCTCGCGGGGAGGCCTACGAGCAGTACTTC. The rearrangement links TRBV5-4 to TRBJ2-7, with a weak D call TRBD2 (6 bases). The CDR3 spans 14 residues. Trimming pared 5 bases from V and 2 bases from J, leaving 14 bases between. Germline loops: CDR1 SGHNT, CDR2 YYREEE (reference sequence).

The rearrangement joins TRBV19 to TRBJ1-2; D gene unclear. V lost 6 bases and J 4 bases, leaving 15 bases between the germline ends. CDR1 and CDR2 from the germline V gene are LNHDA and SQIVND (reference sequence). The CDR3 is 14 residues long. CDR3 nucleotide sequence: TGTGCCAGTAGCTATGGAAAGGGAGCCTATGGCTACACCTTC. Translation gives CASSYGKGAYGYTF.

This rearrangement joins TRBV7-8 to TRBJ1-5; no firm D call. The ends were cut back, 5 bases at V and 2 bases at J, with 13 bases in the middle. The CDR3 consists of 15 residues. CDR1 SGHVS and CDR2 FQNEAQ come from the germline V gene. In nucleotides, the CDR3 is TGTGCCAGCAGCAACGGTTGGGGAGGCAATCAGCCCCAGCATTTT. Protein product: CASSNGWGGNQPQHF.

V and J are TRBV28 and TRBJ1-5; D gene ambiguous. With 11 bases removed from V and 1 base from J, the gap between germline ends came to 12 bases. In germline, CDR1 is MDHEN, CDR2 SYDVKM. This CDR3 is 13 amino acids long. DNA of the CDR3: TGTGCCCTATCCCCATCAAGCAATCAGCCCCAGCATTTT. Its translation: CALSPSSNQPQHF.

The V call is TRBV5-1, the J call TRBJ2-7, with D possibly TRBD2 on 5 matching bases. This CDR3 is built from 15 residues. Germline V gene data show CDR1 as SGHRS and CDR2 as YFSETQ. V was pared by 5 bases and J by 2 bases, with 17 bases between. The CDR3 reads CASRGGGLQTYEQYF. In DNA form, the CDR3 reads TGCGCCAGCAGAGGAGGTGGATTACAGACCTACGAGCAGTACTTC.

This chain joins TRBV5-1 and TRBJ2-7; 8 bases agree with TRBD2. Germline V gene data show CDR1 as SGHRS and CDR2 as YFSETQ. The CDR3 loop spans 13 amino acids. With V trimmed by 10 bases and J by 1 base, 7 bases remained unmatched. DNA of the CDR3: TGCGCCTGCCGTAGCGGGGTTTCCTACGAGCAGTACTTC. Its translation is CACRSGVSYEQYF.

Remarks on this clone: In the same sample, other DNA sequences code for this CDR3. The chain uses TRBV5-4 and TRBJ2-1; D may be TRBD2 (6 bases). The germline V gene has CDR1 SGHNT and CDR2 YYREEE (reference sequence). The CDR3 sequence is 13 residues long. V was shortened by 3 bases and J by 8 bases, with 12 bases between the two germline ends. CDR3 region: CASSSTRDYEQFF. Written as DNA, the CDR3 is TGTGCCAGCAGCTCGACTAGAGATTATGAGCAGTTCTTC.